The entry below describes one TCR beta chain. The target antigen is unknown. Sorts performed in triplicate captured 300,000 to 350,000 cells each from every CD8+ T cell subset. Naivety in CD8+ T cells corresponded to a CD45RO-CCR7+CD27+CD95- phenotype. The data were taken from a study of CXCR3-negative and CXCR3-positive naive CD8 T cells. General study points: Diversity proved comparably high across both naive subsets and much lower in memory CD8+ cells. Naive CXCR3-positive cells had TRB CDR3s more hydrophobic than those of CXCR3-negative naive cells.

Via 5' RACE with UMI labels, TRB cDNA libraries were prepared. Following a re-call of the 5' RACE reads, TCRdb has one entry per CDR3 protein and lacks DNA. The specimen's table records about 130,000 distinct CDR3 sequences. The sample was naive CXCR3- CD8+ T cells from blood. Subset denoted: CD45RO-CCR7+CD27+CD95- naive CD8+ T cells lacking CXCR3 (TNR3-). The TCR was taken from a human donor in good health. Some clones in this sample may be carry-over from other donors' samples.

The CDR3: CASSYPGTYGYTF. The chain joins TRBV6-5 to TRBJ1-2. Germline assignment: CDR1 MNHEY and CDR2 SVGAGI. This CDR3 is built from 13 residues.